These 26 T cell receptor beta chains were all obtained from the same sample, sequenced in a study of T cells in Graves' hyperthyroidism and ophthalmopathy. Amplification targeted TCR beta CDR3 regions from RNA transcripts. The HTBI set primed first-round TCR CDR3 RT-PCR. TCRdb re-called the multiplex PCR reads with MiXCR, one entry per CDR3 protein. The sample holds approximately 500,000 distinct CDR3 sequences; under 60% are singletons and the top ten take roughly 8.2%. The source material was peripheral blood or thyroid tissue (not recorded which). The source is a woman aged 18-29 years with Graves' hyperthyroidism.

This clonotype appeared many times. CDR3 coding DNA: TGTGCCAGTAGTATAGGGGACAGCACCTACGAGCAGTACTTC. This gives the protein CASSIGDSTYEQYF. The chain links TRBV19 to TRBJ2-7, with 7 bases aligning to TRBD1. Germline assignment: CDR1 LNHDA and CDR2 SQIVND (reference sequence). The CDR3 covers 14 residues. The V and J ends lost 1 base and 2 bases, in that order; junction bases with no gene match: 2.

The genes are TRBV29-1 and TRBJ1-1; the D is unclear. Germline-derived CDR1 and CDR2 are SQVTM and ANQGSEA. V was cut by 8 bases and J by 2 bases, with 12 bases left in between. This CDR3 comprises 12 residues. The CDR3 DNA follows: TGCAGCCAAGACCCGGATAACACTGAAGCTTTCTTT. This gives the protein CSQDPDNTEAFF.

This clonotype was observed a handful of times. This chain joins TRBV7-6 and TRBJ2-7; the D gene is possibly TRBD1 (5 bases). The CDR3 sequence is 16 residues long. CDR1 is SGHVS and CDR2 is FNYEAQ in the germline V gene. V lost 3 bases, J lost 2 bases, and 17 bases lay in between. The CDR3 DNA is TGTGCCAGCAGCTTGGGCTGGGGCACTAAAACCTACGAGCAGTACTTC. It codes for CASSLGWGTKTYEQYF.

This clonotype was seen only a few times. V usage is TRBV5-1 and J usage is TRBJ2-7; TRBD2 matches at 10 bases. V was clipped by 1 base and J by 0 bases; unmatched bases: 4. This CDR3 has 16 residues. Germline CDR1 is SGHRS and CDR2 is YFSETQ. DNA of the CDR3: TGCGCCAGCAGCTTGTTCGCTAGCGGGAGCTCCTACGAGCAGTACTTC. This translates into CASSLFASGSSYEQYF.

This clonotype has a count of ten or more. This chain connects TRBV27 to TRBJ1-6; 7 positions match TRBD1. Germline CDR1 is MNHEY and CDR2 is SMNVEV (reference sequence). The V and J ends lost 8 bases and 7 bases, in that order; junction bases with no gene match: 8. The CDR3 loop spans 14 amino acids. The CDR3 sequence: CASGLGTANSPLHF. In DNA form, the CDR3 reads TGTGCCAGCGGGTTAGGGACAGCAAATTCACCCCTCCACTTT.

In this sample, this clonotype turned up many times. This rearrangement joins TRBV19 to TRBJ1-5, with 7 bases lining up with TRBD1. Germline assignment: CDR1 LNHDA and CDR2 SQIVND (reference sequence). V was clipped by 4 bases and J by 3 bases; unmatched bases: 3. The CDR3 totals 14 residues. The CDR3: CASSRTGNNQPQHF. The CDR3 DNA reads as TGTGCCAGTAGTAGGACAGGAAACAATCAGCCCCAGCATTTT. Full variable domain (missing parts from reference TRBV19 and TRBJ1-5): DGGITQSPKYLFRKEGQNVTLSCEQNLNHDAMYWYRQDPGQGLRLIYYSQIVNDFQKGDIAEGYSVSREKKESFPLTVTSAQKNPTAFYLCASSRTGNNQPQHFGDGTRLSIL.

This clonotype has more than one count but fewer than ten. CDR3 residues: CSASFSGTSGNTGELFF. The CDR3 DNA sequence: TGCAGTGCTTCTTTTTCCGGGACTAGCGGGAACACCGGGGAGCTGTTTTTT. The chain is built from TRBV20-1 and TRBJ2-2, with 11 bases identical to TRBD2. CDR3 length: 17 amino acids. The ends lost 5 bases at V and 1 base at J; junction bases unmatched: 9. In germline, CDR1 is DFQATT, CDR2 SNEGSKA (reference sequence).

V usage is TRBV12-3 or TRBV12-4 and J usage is TRBJ1-1; D is uncertain. This CDR3 has 10 amino acids. The ends were cut back, 3 bases at V and 8 bases at J, with 4 bases in the middle. The CDR3 here is CASSFGEAFF. CDR3 DNA: TGTGCCAGCAGTTTTGGGGAAGCTTTCTTT.

About this clonotype itself: One end of the junction varies from germline; a read error may be responsible. This chain uses TRBV29-1 with TRBJ1-5; TRBD1 agrees at 7 bases. This CDR3 comprises 10 residues. Germline loops: CDR1 SQVTM, CDR2 ANQGSEA. CDR3 DNA sequence: TGCAGCGTTGAGGGACAGCTCCAGCATTTT. It yields the protein CSVEGQLQHF.

In this sample, this clonotype turned up many times. The chain recombines TRBV24-1 with TRBJ1-1; 8 bases match TRBD1. Germline values: CDR1 KGHDR, CDR2 SFDVKD. The CDR3 has 13 residues. V lost 1 base, J lost 11 bases, and 5 bases stayed unmatched. The DNA of the CDR3 is TGTGCCACCAGTGATTTCCGGACAGGGCGGGCTTTCTTT. It specifies CATSDFRTGRAFF.

The gene calls are TRBV28 and TRBJ2-7, with unresolved D. The CDR3 extends over 16 amino acids. Germline V gene sequence: CDR1 MDHEN, CDR2 SYDVKM. V was shortened by 4 bases and J by 0 bases, with 16 bases between the two germline ends. The CDR3 DNA follows: TGTGCCAGCAGTTCGACCGACACAAAACTCTCCTACGAGCAGTACTTC. Translating gives CASSSTDTKLSYEQYF.

Only one count was recorded for this clonotype. V gene TRBV2 combines with J gene TRBJ1-5; 7 bases align to TRBD1. Germline loops: CDR1 SNHLY, CDR2 FYNNEI. The CDR3 extends over 13 amino acids. The junction had 6 bases not matched to a gene; V was cut back by 6 bases and J by 7 bases. CDR3 coding DNA: TGTGCCAGCAGGACAGGGCCACTGCAGCCCCAGCATTTT. This translates into CASRTGPLQPQHF.

This chain uses TRBV29-1 with TRBJ1-5, with 8 bases lining up with TRBD1. The CDR3 loop spans 14 amino acids. With V trimmed by 8 bases and J by 3 bases, 9 bases remained unmatched. Germline V lookup: CDR1 SQVTM, CDR2 ANQGSEA. The DNA for the CDR3 is TGCAGCCAAGATGGGACAGGCGTCAATCAGCCCCAGCATTTT. It is translated as CSQDGTGVNQPQHF.

Many counts were recorded for this clonotype. The rearrangement links TRBV6-1 to TRBJ2-5; no reliable D call. CDR3 length equals 13 residues. Trimming left V 1 base short and J 2 bases short, with 5 bases between. Germline V lookup: CDR1 MNHNS, CDR2 SASEGT. The CDR3 DNA sequence: TGTGCCAGCAGTGAAGTCAGACAAGAGACCCAGTACTTC. Encoded protein: CASSEVRQETQYF.

The V call is TRBV5-1, the J call TRBJ2-3; TRBD2 matches 9 bases. V lost 5 bases to trimming and J lost 2 bases; unmatched junction nucleotides: 6. CDR1 and CDR2 (germline): SGHRS, YFSETQ. This CDR3 has 15 amino acids. CDR3 DNA: TGCGCCAGCAGATGGGGACTAGCTTCCACAGATACGCAGTATTTT. Amino acid sequence: CASRWGLASTDTQYF.

This clonotype was counted at least ten times. The rearrangement joins TRBV27 to TRBJ1-2; D is possibly TRBD1 (5 bases). V lost 6 bases to trimming and J lost 4 bases, with 12 bases between them. The germline gives CDR1 MNHEY, CDR2 SMNVEV (reference sequence). There are 13 residues in the CDR3. The CDR3 sequence: CASREGQGYGYTF. The CDR3 DNA is TGTGCCAGCAGAGAGGGGCAGGGCTATGGCTACACCTTC.

This clonotype has ten or more counts. This rearrangement joins TRBV12-3 or TRBV12-4 to TRBJ1-6; D perhaps matches TRBD1 (5 bases). Trimming took off 1 base at V and 9 bases at J, with 16 bases between the two ends. The CDR3 runs 16 residues. CDR3 in DNA: TGTGCCAGCAGTTTAGGGTTGGGACTCGGGGTTTCACCCCTCCACTTT. Protein: CASSLGLGLGVSPLHF.

The chain recombines TRBV7-2 with TRBJ2-1, with 10 positions matching TRBD2. The DNA matches TRBJ2-7 better at its end, which makes the J call doubtful. The CDR3 is 15 amino acids. Germline V CDR1 and CDR2: SGHTA, FQGNSA. CDR3 sequence: CASSYGLAVYNEQYF. Written as DNA, the CDR3 is TGTGCCAGCAGCTACGGACTAGCGGTGTACAATGAGCAGTACTTC.

V is TRBV19 and J is TRBJ1-1, with 7 bases fitting TRBD1. The CDR3 runs to 12 residues. V was pared by 11 bases and J by 1 base, with 4 bases of the junction left unmatched. Per the germline V gene, CDR1 is LNHDA and CDR2 is SQIVND (reference sequence). The CDR3 nucleotides are TGTGCCGGAAGGGGGCAGAACACTGAAGCTTTCTTT. It translates to CAGRGQNTEAFF.

This clonotype was detected a few times. A much larger clone differs from this one at a single base, so this may be a read error. This chain's CDR3 is CSVGDGTADYEQYF. In nucleotides, the CDR3 is TGCAGCGTTGGGGATGGGACAGCGGATTACGAGCAGTACTTC. The chain combines TRBV29-1 with TRBJ2-7; 7 bases agree with TRBD1. From germline, CDR1 is SQVTM and CDR2 ANQGSEA. The CDR3 is 14 amino acids. Losses at the gene ends were 4 bases for V and 4 bases for J; bases not matched to a gene: 10.

V gene TRBV5-1 combines with J gene TRBJ2-5; TRBD2 aligns across 13 bases. J gave up 0 bases and V 4 bases, and 3 bases lay outside the gene matches. CDR1 is SGHRS and CDR2 is YFSETQ in the germline V gene. The CDR3 extends over 16 amino acids. CDR3 amino acids: CASSPGTSGNQETQYF. The CDR3 coding sequence is TGCGCCAGCAGCCCGGGGACTAGCGGGAACCAAGAGACCCAGTACTTC. Full variable domain (rest looked up from reference TRBV5-1 and TRBJ2-5): KAGVTQTPRYLIKTRGQQVTLSCSPISGHRSVSWYQQTPGQGLQFLFEYFSETQRNKGNFPGRFSGRQFSNSRSEMNVSTLELGDSALYLCASSPGTSGNQETQYFGPGTRLLVL.

This clonotype was found many times. The rearrangement links TRBV25-1 to TRBJ2-1; tentatively, D is TRBD1 (6 bases). The CDR3 contains 13 residues. CDR1 is MGHDK and CDR2 is SYGVNS in the germline V gene. The ends were cut back, 3 bases at V and 8 bases at J, with 11 bases in the middle. The CDR3 DNA reads as TGTGCCAGCAGTGACAGGGGAACGGATGAGCAGTTCTTC. Its protein product is CASSDRGTDEQFF.

As to this clonotype: Since a much larger clone is just one base distant, this may be a read error. DNA for the CDR3: TGCAGTGCTAGAGGTGACAGACAAGAGACCCAGTACTTC. Protein product: CSARGDRQETQYF. The chain combines TRBV20-1 with TRBJ2-5, with TRBD1 as a possible D gene (5 bases). The CDR3 runs to 13 residues. Looked up from germline, CDR1 is DFQATT and CDR2 is SNEGSKA (reference sequence). With 1 base removed from V and 2 bases from J, the gap between germline ends came to 8 bases.

To note about this clonotype: The CDR3 end shows no conserved phenylalanine or tryptophan, and so a read error is likely. The DNA is omitted, as the CDR3 cannot be located on it reliably, and the CDR3 follows TCRdb's listing. J is TRBJ2-7 and V is TRBV20-1; the table names TRBD2, a call not compared with the DNA. Germline CDR1 reads DFQATT; CDR2 reads SNEGSKA (reference sequence). The CDR3 comprises 8 residues, both ends counted. The CDR3 loop reads CSARRGTS.

This sequence joins TRBV29-1 and TRBJ2-2; 7 positions match TRBD2. Germline-derived CDR1 and CDR2 are SQVTM and ANQGSEA. This CDR3 region has 12 residues. The V and J ends lost 8 bases and 7 bases, in that order; junction bases with no gene match: 7. The CDR3 sequence: CSLEAGSGELFF. In DNA form, the CDR3 reads TGCAGCTTGGAAGCGGGGAGCGGGGAGCTGTTTTTT.

In this sample, this clonotype turned up many times. The chain couples TRBV29-1 to TRBJ1-1; D gene unclear. The CDR3 totals 14 residues. Trimming left V 2 bases short and J 0 bases short, with 10 bases between. Per germline, CDR1 SQVTM and CDR2 ANQGSEA. The CDR3 nucleotides are TGCAGCGTTGAACTAGCCGACATGAACACTGAAGCTTTCTTT. Amino acids: CSVELADMNTEAFF.